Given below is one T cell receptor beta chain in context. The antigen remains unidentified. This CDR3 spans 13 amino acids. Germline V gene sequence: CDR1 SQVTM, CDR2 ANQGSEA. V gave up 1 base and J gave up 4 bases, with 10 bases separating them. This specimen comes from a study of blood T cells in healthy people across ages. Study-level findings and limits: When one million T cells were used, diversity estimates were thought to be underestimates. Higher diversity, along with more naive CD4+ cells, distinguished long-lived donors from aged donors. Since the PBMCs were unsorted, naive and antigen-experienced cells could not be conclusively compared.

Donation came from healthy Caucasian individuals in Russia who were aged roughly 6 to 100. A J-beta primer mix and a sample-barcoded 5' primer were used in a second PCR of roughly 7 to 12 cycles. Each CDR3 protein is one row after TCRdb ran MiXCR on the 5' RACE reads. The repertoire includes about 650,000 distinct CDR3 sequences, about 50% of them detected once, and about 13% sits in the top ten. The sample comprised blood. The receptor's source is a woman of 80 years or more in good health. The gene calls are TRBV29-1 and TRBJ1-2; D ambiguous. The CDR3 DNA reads TGCAGCGTTGAAGGGCAGTTCCCCTATGGCTACACCTTC. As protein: CSVEGQFPYGYTF.